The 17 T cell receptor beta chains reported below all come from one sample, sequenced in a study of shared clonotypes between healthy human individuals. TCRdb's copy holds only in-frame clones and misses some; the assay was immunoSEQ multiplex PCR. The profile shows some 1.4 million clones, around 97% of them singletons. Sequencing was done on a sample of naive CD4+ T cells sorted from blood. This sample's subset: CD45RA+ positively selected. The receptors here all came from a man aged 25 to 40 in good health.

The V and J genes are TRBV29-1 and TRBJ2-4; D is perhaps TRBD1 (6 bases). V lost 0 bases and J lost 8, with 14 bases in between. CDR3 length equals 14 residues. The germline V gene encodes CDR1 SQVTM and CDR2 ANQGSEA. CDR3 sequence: CSVEDGGGEDIQYF. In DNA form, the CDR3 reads TGCAGCGTTGAAGATGGTGGGGGCGAGGACATTCAGTACTTC.

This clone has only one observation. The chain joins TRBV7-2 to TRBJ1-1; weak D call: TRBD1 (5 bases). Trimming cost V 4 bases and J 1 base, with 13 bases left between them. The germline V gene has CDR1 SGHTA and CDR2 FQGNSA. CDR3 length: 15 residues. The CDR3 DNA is TGTGCCAGCAGCTCCGTCCGGGGGGGGAACACTGAAGCTTTCTTT. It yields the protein CASSSVRGGNTEAFF.

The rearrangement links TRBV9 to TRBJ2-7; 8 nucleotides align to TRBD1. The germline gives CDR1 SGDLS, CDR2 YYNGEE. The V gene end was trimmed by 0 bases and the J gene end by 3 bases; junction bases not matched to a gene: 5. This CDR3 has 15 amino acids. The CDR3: CASSVAPGQDYEQYF. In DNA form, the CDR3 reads TGTGCCAGCAGCGTAGCTCCGGGACAGGACTACGAGCAGTACTTC.

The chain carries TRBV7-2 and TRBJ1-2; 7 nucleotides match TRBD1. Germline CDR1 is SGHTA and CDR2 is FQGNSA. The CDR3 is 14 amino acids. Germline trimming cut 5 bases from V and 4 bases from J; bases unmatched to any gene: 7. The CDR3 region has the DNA TGTGCCAGCAGCCAACAGGGGTTAGCCTATGGCTACACCTTC. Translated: CASSQQGLAYGYTF.

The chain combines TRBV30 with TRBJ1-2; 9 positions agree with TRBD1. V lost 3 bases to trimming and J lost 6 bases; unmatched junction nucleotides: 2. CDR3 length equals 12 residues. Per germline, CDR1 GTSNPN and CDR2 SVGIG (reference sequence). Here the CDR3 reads CAWRGTGNGYTF. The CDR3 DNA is TGTGCCTGGAGGGGGACAGGGAATGGCTACACCTTC.

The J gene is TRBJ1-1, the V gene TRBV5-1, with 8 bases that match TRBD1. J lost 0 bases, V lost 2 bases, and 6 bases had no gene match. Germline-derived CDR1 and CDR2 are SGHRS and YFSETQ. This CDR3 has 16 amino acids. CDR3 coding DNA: TGCGCCAGCAGCTTTGTGACAGGGGCCATGAACACTGAAGCTTTCTTT. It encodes CASSFVTGAMNTEAFF. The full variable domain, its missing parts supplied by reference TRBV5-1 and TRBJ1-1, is KAGVTQTPRYLIKTRGQQVTLSCSPISGHRSVSWYQQTPGQGLQFLFEYFSETQRNKGNFPGRFSGRQFSNSRSEMNVSTLELGDSALYLCASSFVTGAMNTEAFFGQGTRLTVV.

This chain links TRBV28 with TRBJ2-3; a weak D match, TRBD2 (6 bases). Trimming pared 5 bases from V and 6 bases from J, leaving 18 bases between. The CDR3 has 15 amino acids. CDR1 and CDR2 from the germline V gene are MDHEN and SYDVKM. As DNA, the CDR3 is TGTGCCAGCAGTAATAGCGGTAGATTAATTGATACGCAGTATTTT. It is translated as CASSNSGRLIDTQYF.

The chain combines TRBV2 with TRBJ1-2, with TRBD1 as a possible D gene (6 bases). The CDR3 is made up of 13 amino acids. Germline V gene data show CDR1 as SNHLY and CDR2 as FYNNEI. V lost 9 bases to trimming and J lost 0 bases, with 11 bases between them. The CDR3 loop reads CASRTEANYGYTF. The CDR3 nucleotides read TGTGCCAGTCGGACAGAGGCTAACTATGGCTACACCTTC.

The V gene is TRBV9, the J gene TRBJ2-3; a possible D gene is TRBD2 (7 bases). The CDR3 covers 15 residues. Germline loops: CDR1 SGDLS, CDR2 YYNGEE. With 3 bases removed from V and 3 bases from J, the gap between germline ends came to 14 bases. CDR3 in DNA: TGTGCCAGCAGCGCAATGGGGGGGCTGACAGATACGCAGTATTTT. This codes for CASSAMGGLTDTQYF.

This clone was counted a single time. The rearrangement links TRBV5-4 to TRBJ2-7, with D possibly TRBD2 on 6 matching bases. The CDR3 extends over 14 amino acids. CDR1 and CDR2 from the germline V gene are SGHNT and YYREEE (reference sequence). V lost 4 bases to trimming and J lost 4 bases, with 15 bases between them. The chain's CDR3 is CASSRMGGTYEQYF. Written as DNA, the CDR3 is TGTGCCAGCAGCCGAATGGGGGGTACGTACGAGCAGTACTTC.

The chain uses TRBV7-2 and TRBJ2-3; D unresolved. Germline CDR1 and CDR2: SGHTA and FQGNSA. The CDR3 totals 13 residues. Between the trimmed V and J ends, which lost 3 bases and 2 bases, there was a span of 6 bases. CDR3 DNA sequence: TGTGCCAGCAGCTTTGGTCACACAGATACGCAGTATTTT. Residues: CASSFGHTDTQYF.

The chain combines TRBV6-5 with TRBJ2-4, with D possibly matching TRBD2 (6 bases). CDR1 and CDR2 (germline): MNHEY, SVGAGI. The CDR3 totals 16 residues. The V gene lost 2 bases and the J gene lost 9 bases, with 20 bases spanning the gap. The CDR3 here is CASSYSTLSRGSIQYF. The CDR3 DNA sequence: TGTGCCAGCAGTTACAGTACCCTTTCACGGGGGAGCATTCAGTACTTC.

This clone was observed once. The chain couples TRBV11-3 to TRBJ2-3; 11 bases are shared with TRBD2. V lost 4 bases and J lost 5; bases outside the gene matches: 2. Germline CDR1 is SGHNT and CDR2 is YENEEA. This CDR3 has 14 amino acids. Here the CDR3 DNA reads TGTGCCAGCAGCTCCGGGACTAGCGGAGATACGCAGTATTTT. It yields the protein CASSSGTSGDTQYF.

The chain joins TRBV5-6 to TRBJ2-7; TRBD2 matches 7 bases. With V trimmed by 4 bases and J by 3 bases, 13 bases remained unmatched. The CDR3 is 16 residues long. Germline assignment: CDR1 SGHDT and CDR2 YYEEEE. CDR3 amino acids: CASSLRTSGIFYEQYF. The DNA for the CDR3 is TGTGCCAGCAGCCTCCGAACAAGCGGGATCTTCTACGAGCAGTACTTC.

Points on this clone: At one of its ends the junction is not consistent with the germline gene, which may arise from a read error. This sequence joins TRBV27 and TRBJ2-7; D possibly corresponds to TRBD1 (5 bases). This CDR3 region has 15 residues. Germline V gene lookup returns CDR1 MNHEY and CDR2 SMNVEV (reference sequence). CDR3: CASSLSDKSSYEQYF. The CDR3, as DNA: TGTGCCAGCAGCTTATCGGACAAAAGCTCCTACGAGCAGTACTTC.

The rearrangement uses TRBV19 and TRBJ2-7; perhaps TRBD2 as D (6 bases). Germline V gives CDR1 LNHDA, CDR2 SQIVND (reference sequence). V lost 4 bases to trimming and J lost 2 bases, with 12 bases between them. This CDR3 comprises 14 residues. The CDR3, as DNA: TGTGCCAGTAGTACGGGACTCCGAGCCTACGAGCAGTACTTC. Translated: CASSTGLRAYEQYF.

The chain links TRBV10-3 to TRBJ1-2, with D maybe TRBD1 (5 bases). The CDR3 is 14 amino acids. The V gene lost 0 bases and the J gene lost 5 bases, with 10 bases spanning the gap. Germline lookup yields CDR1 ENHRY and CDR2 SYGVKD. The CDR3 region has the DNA TGTGCCATCAGTGAGTCGACAGCCGTATATGGCTACACCTTC. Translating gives CAISESTAVYGYTF.